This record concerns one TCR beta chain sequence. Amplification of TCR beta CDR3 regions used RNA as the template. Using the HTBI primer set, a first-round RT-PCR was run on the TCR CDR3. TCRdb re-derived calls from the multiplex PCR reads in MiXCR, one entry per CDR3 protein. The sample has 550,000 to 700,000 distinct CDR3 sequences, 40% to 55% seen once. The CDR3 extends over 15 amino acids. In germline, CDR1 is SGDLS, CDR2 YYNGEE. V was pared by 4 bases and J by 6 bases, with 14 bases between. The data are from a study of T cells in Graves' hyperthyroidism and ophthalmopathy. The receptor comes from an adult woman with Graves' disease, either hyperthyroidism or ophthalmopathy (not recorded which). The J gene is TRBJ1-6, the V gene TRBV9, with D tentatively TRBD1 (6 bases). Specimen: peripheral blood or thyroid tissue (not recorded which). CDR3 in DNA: TGTGCCAGCAGCACAGGCGGGGACACTAATTCACCCCTCCACTTT. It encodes CASSTGGDTNSPLHF.